Following are 32 T cell receptor beta chains from one sample sequenced in a study of cytomegalovirus exposure and HLA in healthy donors. Repertoires were generated with immunoSEQ multiplex PCR, while TCRdb's copy carries only in-frame clones and drops some. This table has under 110,000 clones, about 85% appearing once. Sequencing was done on a sample of PBMCs. All receptors come from a woman younger than 30 in good health and CMV-seropositive.

This chain uses TRBV6-1 with TRBJ1-4, with D perhaps TRBD1 (5 bases). V lost 2 bases, J lost 7 bases, and 17 bases lay in between. Per the germline V gene, CDR1 is MNHNS and CDR2 is SASEGT. This CDR3 has 16 residues. The DNA of the CDR3 is TGTGCCAGCAGTGAAAATTGGGACGCGGGGGGTGAAAAACTGTTTTTT. Protein sequence: CASSENWDAGGEKLFF.

This chain links TRBV7-2 with TRBJ2-2; perhaps TRBD1 as D (5 bases). The V end was cut by 5 bases, the J end by 6 bases, with 13 bases between. The germline gives CDR1 SGHTA, CDR2 FQGNSA. This CDR3 region has 14 residues. The CDR3 here is CASSTAGFSGELFF. The CDR3, as DNA: TGTGCCAGCAGCACCGCAGGGTTCTCCGGGGAGCTGTTTTTT.

The V gene is TRBV28, the J gene TRBJ1-5, with 9 bases aligning to TRBD1. Per the germline V gene, CDR1 is MDHEN and CDR2 is SYDVKM. V lost 4 bases and J lost 3; bases outside the gene matches: 7. This CDR3 contains 16 residues. The CDR3 nucleotides read TGTGCCAGCAGTTCCCCGGGACAGGGACTCAATCAGCCCCAGCATTTT. Its translation: CASSSPGQGLNQPQHF.

The CDR3 coding sequence is TGTGCCAGCAGCTTAGCGCATGGACAGTCTAATTCACCCCTCCACTTT. Its translation is CASSLAHGQSNSPLHF. V is TRBV7-6 and J is TRBJ1-6; D is possibly TRBD1 (6 bases). The CDR3 contains 16 residues. Trimming left V 0 bases short and J 6 bases short, with 12 bases between. Germline-derived CDR1 and CDR2 are SGHVS and FNYEAQ. Full variable domain (outside the CDR3, taken from reference TRBV7-6 and TRBJ1-6): GAGVSQSPRYKVTKRGQDVALRCDPISGHVSLYWYRQALGQGPEFLTYFNYEAQQDKSGLPNDRFSAERPEGSISTLTIQRTEQRDSAMYRCASSLAHGQSNSPLHFGNGTRLTVT.

This chain connects TRBV19 to TRBJ1-6, with 8 bases that match TRBD1. Germline V CDR1 and CDR2: LNHDA, SQIVND (reference sequence). The CDR3 runs 16 residues. V gave up 9 bases and J gave up 5 bases; unmatched junction bases: 12. CDR3 region: CASQQGDISNNSPLHF. The CDR3 region has the DNA TGTGCCAGCCAACAGGGGGATATATCTAATAATTCACCCCTCCACTTT.

This sequence joins TRBV4-3 and TRBJ2-3; 9 positions agree with TRBD2. The CDR3 sequence is 16 residues long. J was trimmed by 5 bases and V by 4 bases; bases with no gene match: 10. In germline, CDR1 is LGHNA, CDR2 YSLEER. The CDR3 reads CASSPWGGGALDTQYF. The CDR3 DNA reads as TGCGCCAGCAGCCCTTGGGGCGGGGGGGCTTTAGATACGCAGTATTTT.

This sequence joins TRBV6-1 and TRBJ1-5; D is unclear. Germline V lookup: CDR1 MNHNS, CDR2 SASEGT. V was shortened by 2 bases and J by 3 bases, with 11 bases between the two germline ends. The CDR3 has 15 amino acids. The chain's CDR3 is CASSEYSGYNQPQHF. CDR3 in DNA: TGTGCCAGCAGTGAATACTCGGGGTACAATCAGCCCCAGCATTTT.

This chain connects TRBV10-3 to TRBJ1-4, with D uncertain. V shed 2 bases and J shed 7 bases, with 11 bases lying between them. The germline gives CDR1 ENHRY, CDR2 SYGVKD. This CDR3 is built from 14 residues. CDR3 residues: CAISETPSGEKLFF. CDR3 nucleotides: TGTGCCATCAGTGAGACCCCTTCCGGTGAAAAACTGTTTTTT.

This chain links TRBV9 with TRBJ1-3, with a possible D match to TRBD1 (6 bases). CDR3 length: 16 residues. Germline CDR1 reads SGDLS; CDR2 reads YYNGEE. The ends were cut back, 0 bases at V and 2 bases at J, with 12 bases in the middle. CDR3 protein: CASSVESGGPGNTIYF. The CDR3 bases are TGTGCCAGCAGCGTAGAGTCGGGGGGGCCTGGAAACACCATATATTTT.

The chain is built from TRBV2 and TRBJ2-2, with 8 bases identical to TRBD1. CDR3 length: 14 residues. Trimming at V came to 2 bases and at J to 6 bases, leaving 2 bases not matched to a gene. Germline loops: CDR1 SNHLY, CDR2 FYNNEI. The CDR3 DNA is TGTGCCAGCAGTGAACGACAGGGGCCCGGGGAGCTGTTTTTT. Encoded protein: CASSERQGPGELFF.

The genes are TRBV19 and TRBJ2-3, with TRBD1 matching 10 bases. The V and J ends lost 3 bases and 0 bases, in that order; junction bases with no gene match: 6. This CDR3 spans 17 amino acids. CDR1 LNHDA and CDR2 SQIVND come from the germline V gene (reference sequence). The CDR3 loop is CASSIARQGASTDTQYF. CDR3 nucleotide sequence: TGTGCCAGTAGTATTGCCCGACAGGGGGCGAGCACAGATACGCAGTATTTT.

The chain employs TRBV19 and TRBJ1-2; D is possibly TRBD1 (5 bases). This CDR3 has 14 amino acids. Trimming removed 5 bases from V and 0 bases from J, with 10 bases in between. The germline gives CDR1 LNHDA, CDR2 SQIVND (reference sequence). The CDR3 DNA sequence: TGTGCCAGTAGTTACCCAGGGACTAACTATGGCTACACCTTC. Encoded protein: CASSYPGTNYGYTF.

This sequence joins TRBV4-3 and TRBJ2-1; a possible D gene is TRBD2 (6 bases). Germline V gene data show CDR1 as LGHNA and CDR2 as YSLEER. This CDR3 contains 18 residues. V was clipped by 0 bases and J by 0 bases, with 15 bases between them. CDR3 region: CASSQDHGGTSSYNEQFF. Written as DNA, the CDR3 is TGCGCCAGCAGCCAAGATCACGGCGGGACGAGCTCCTACAATGAGCAGTTCTTC.

This clone was picked up a small number of times. The V and J genes are TRBV18 and TRBJ2-7, with TRBD2 matching 10 bases. The CDR3 length is 15 residues. Germline V CDR1 and CDR2: KGHSH, LQKENI. Losses at the gene ends were 5 bases for V and 4 bases for J; bases not matched to a gene: 8. The CDR3 coding sequence is TGTGCCAGCTCATTAGCGGGGGGAACAGTTTACGAGCAGTACGTC. Its protein product is CASSLAGGTVYEQYV.

The genes are TRBV10-3 and TRBJ2-7, with 7 bases that match TRBD1. CDR3 size: 12 residues. From germline, CDR1 is ENHRY and CDR2 SYGVKD. The V gene end was trimmed by 10 bases and the J gene end by 2 bases; junction bases not matched to a gene: 5. CDR3 coding DNA: TGTGCCACGGCGACAGGGACCTACGAGCAGTACTTC. It is translated as CATATGTYEQYF.

This rearrangement joins TRBV6-5 to TRBJ2-1; TRBD2 aligns across 10 bases. Trimming removed 4 bases from V and 9 bases from J; junction bases left unmatched: 9. Per germline, CDR1 MNHEY and CDR2 SVGAGI. CDR3 length: 15 residues. The CDR3 protein is CASSSLSGRASEQFF. The CDR3 bases are TGTGCCAGCAGTTCGCTAAGCGGGAGGGCCAGTGAGCAGTTCTTC.

The chain joins TRBV6-1 to TRBJ1-2, with D unresolved. Germline V gene sequence: CDR1 MNHNS, CDR2 SASEGT. V was cut by 4 bases and J by 4 bases, with 13 bases left in between. This CDR3 spans 14 amino acids. The CDR3: CASSVGVGSYGYTF. CDR3 DNA: TGTGCCAGCAGTGTGGGAGTAGGGAGCTATGGCTACACCTTC.

By share, this clone counts as medium-sized. The chain combines TRBV4-3 with TRBJ2-1; D is undetermined. Germline lookup yields CDR1 LGHNA and CDR2 YSLEER. V shed 4 bases and J shed 3 bases, with 10 bases lying between them. The CDR3 is 14 amino acids. CDR3 loop: CASSPEVFYNEQFF. The CDR3 bases are TGCGCCAGCAGCCCCGAGGTTTTCTACAATGAGCAGTTCTTC.

Notes on this clone: Compared with germline, one end of the junction differs, possibly owing to a read error. This rearrangement joins TRBV9 to TRBJ2-3; the D gene is possibly TRBD2 (5 bases). Germline V gives CDR1 SGDLS, CDR2 YYNGEE. The CDR3 is 15 residues long. In DNA form, the CDR3 reads TGTGCCAGCAACGTAGGAGGAGTAGACACAGATACGCAGTATTTT. Its protein is CASNVGGVDTDTQYF.

The chain couples TRBV29-1 to TRBJ2-5; no clear D. The CDR3 runs to 11 residues. Trimming left V 4 bases short and J 4 bases short, with 7 bases between. Germline V gene data show CDR1 as SQVTM and CDR2 as ANQGSEA. In DNA form, the CDR3 reads TGCAGCGTTGGAGTACTAGAGACCCAGTACTTC. It translates to CSVGVLETQYF.

This sequence joins TRBV9 and TRBJ2-3, with 7 nucleotides matching TRBD2. The V gene end was trimmed by 0 bases and the J gene end by 3 bases; junction bases not matched to a gene: 1. The germline gives CDR1 SGDLS, CDR2 YYNGEE. The CDR3 extends over 14 amino acids. The DNA for the CDR3 is TGTGCCAGCAGCGTAGACGGGGGGACAGATACGCAGTATTTT. As protein: CASSVDGGTDTQYF.

This chain joins TRBV25-1 and TRBJ2-7, with 13 bases fitting TRBD2. V gave up 4 bases and J gave up 3 bases; unmatched junction bases: 9. The germline V gene has CDR1 MGHDK and CDR2 SYGVNS. This CDR3 has 17 amino acids. CDR3 coding DNA: TGTGCCAGCAGTGTTGGGACTAGCGGGGCTCCAGTCTACGAGCAGTACGTC. As protein: CASSVGTSGAPVYEQYV.

This clone appeared a single time. The chain links TRBV19 to TRBJ2-4; D not resolved. The CDR3 spans 13 residues. V lost 2 bases to trimming and J lost 6 bases, with 8 bases between them. Germline V gene lookup returns CDR1 LNHDA and CDR2 SQIVND (reference sequence). As DNA, the CDR3 is TGTGCCAGTAGTATAACAGAACTAAACATTCAGTACTTC. This codes for CASSITELNIQYF.

The chain combines TRBV28 with TRBJ1-1; 11 nucleotides match TRBD1. Germline CDR1 is MDHEN and CDR2 is SYDVKM. The CDR3 runs to 15 residues. Germline trimming cut 6 bases from V and 4 bases from J; bases unmatched to any gene: 7. CDR3 protein: CASSTTGTGGTEAFF. The CDR3 DNA sequence: TGTGCCAGCAGCACCACAGGGACAGGGGGCACTGAAGCTTTCTTT.

The rearrangement joins TRBV11-2 to TRBJ2-7; 11 bases match TRBD1. In germline, CDR1 is SGHAT, CDR2 FQNNGV. Germline trimming cut 5 bases from V and 2 bases from J; bases unmatched to any gene: 5. The CDR3 sequence is 15 residues long. This CDR3 is CASSPGTGGPYEQYF. The DNA for the CDR3 is TGTGCCAGCAGCCCCGGGACAGGGGGGCCCTACGAGCAGTACTTC.

V gene TRBV6-6 combines with J gene TRBJ2-3; TRBD1 agrees at 8 bases. The CDR3 covers 15 residues. Germline V gives CDR1 MNHNY, CDR2 SVGAGI (reference sequence). V trimming: 2 bases; J trimming: 5 bases; junction bases outside the gene matches: 6. CDR3 loop: CASSYHDRGGDTQYF. The DNA of the CDR3 is TGTGCCAGCAGTTACCATGACAGGGGAGGAGATACGCAGTATTTT.

This clone has only one observation. This chain links TRBV7-9 with TRBJ1-1; D ambiguous. V was cut by 1 base and J by 11 bases, with 11 bases left in between. CDR3 size: 12 residues. Germline CDR1 is SEHNR and CDR2 is FQNEAQ (reference sequence). CDR3 sequence reads: CASSLVGQSAFF. The CDR3 DNA follows: TGTGCCAGCAGCTTAGTCGGTCAATCGGCTTTCTTT.

The chain couples TRBV5-1 to TRBJ2-1; 10 positions match TRBD2. This CDR3 contains 16 residues. Germline CDR1 is SGHRS and CDR2 is YFSETQ. J gave up 6 bases and V 2 bases, and 8 bases lay outside the gene matches. CDR3 loop: CASSFFSGGAGNEQFF. The CDR3 DNA reads TGCGCCAGCAGCTTCTTCAGCGGGGGGGCTGGCAATGAGCAGTTCTTC.

The J gene is TRBJ2-7, the V gene TRBV7-2; 8 bases map to TRBD2. From germline, CDR1 is SGHTA and CDR2 FQGNSA. V shed 8 bases and J 4 bases; nucleotides not matched to a gene: 13. This CDR3 spans 15 amino acids. As DNA, the CDR3 is TGTGCCAGCGCCTACCGGGGGGGCCTCCCTTACGAGCAGTACTTC. This translates into CASAYRGGLPYEQYF.

The rearrangement links TRBV28 to TRBJ2-7, with 9 bases identical to TRBD1. V lost 7 bases, J lost 0 bases, and 10 bases stayed unmatched. The germline gives CDR1 MDHEN, CDR2 SYDVKM. This CDR3 spans 16 amino acids. The CDR3 DNA follows: TGTGCCAGCACCAGAGGAGGGACAGGGCGCTCCTACGAGCAGTACGTC. Protein product: CASTRGGTGRSYEQYV.

This clone was seen more than once but under ten times. This chain uses TRBV9 with TRBJ1-6, with a weak D call TRBD1 (5 bases). The CDR3 consists of 15 residues. CDR1 and CDR2 (germline): SGDLS, YYNGEE. V lost 0 bases, J lost 7 bases, and 11 bases lay in between. The CDR3, as DNA: TGTGCCAGCAGCGTAGATCAGGGTCCCAATTCACCCCTCCACTTT. This codes for CASSVDQGPNSPLHF.

This rearrangement joins TRBV7-6 to TRBJ2-7; TRBD1 matches at 9 bases. CDR3 size: 16 residues. The germline V gene has CDR1 SGHVS and CDR2 FNYEAQ. V gave up 4 bases and J gave up 6 bases; unmatched junction bases: 13. The DNA of the CDR3 is TGTGCCAGCAGCTCCCGAGAGGGACAGGGAATAGCCGAGCAGTACTTC. It encodes CASSSREGQGIAEQYF.